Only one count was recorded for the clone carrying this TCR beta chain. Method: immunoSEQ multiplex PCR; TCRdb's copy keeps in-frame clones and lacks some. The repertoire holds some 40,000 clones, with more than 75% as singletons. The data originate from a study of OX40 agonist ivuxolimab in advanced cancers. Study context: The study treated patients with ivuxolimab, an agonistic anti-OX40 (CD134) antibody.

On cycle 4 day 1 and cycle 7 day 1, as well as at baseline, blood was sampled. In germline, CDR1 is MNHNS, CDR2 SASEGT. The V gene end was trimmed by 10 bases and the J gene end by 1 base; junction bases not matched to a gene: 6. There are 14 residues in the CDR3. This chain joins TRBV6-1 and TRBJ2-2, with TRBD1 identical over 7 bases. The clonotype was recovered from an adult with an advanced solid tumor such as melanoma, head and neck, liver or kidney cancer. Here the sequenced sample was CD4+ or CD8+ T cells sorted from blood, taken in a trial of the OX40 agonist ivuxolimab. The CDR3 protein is CAIPDRENTGELFF. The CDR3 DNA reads TGTGCCATCCCCGACAGGGAGAACACCGGGGAGCTGTTTTTT.